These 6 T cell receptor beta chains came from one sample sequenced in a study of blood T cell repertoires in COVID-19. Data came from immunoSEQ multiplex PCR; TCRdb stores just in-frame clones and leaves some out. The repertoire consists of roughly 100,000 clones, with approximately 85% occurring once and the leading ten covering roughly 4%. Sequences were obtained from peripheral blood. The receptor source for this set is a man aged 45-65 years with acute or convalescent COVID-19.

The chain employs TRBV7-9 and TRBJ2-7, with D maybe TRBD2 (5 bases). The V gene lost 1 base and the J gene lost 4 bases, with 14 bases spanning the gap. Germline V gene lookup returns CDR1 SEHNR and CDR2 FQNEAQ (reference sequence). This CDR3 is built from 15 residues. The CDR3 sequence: CASSLGGSGRYEQYF. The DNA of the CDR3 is TGTGCCAGCAGCTTAGGTGGGAGCGGTCGGTACGAGCAGTACTTC.

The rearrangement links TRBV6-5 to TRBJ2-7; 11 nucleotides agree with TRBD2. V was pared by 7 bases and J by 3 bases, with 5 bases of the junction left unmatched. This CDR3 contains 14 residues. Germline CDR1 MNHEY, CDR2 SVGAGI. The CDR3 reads CASNKLAGDYEQYF. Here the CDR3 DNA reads TGTGCCAGCAACAAACTAGCGGGGGACTACGAGCAGTACTTC.

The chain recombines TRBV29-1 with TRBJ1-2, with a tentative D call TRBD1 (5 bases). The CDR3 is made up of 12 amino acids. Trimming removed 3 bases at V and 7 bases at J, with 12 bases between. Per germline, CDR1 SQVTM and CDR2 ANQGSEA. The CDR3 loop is CSVEGSGGGYTF. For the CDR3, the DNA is TGCAGCGTTGAGGGTTCGGGGGGTGGCTACACCTTC.

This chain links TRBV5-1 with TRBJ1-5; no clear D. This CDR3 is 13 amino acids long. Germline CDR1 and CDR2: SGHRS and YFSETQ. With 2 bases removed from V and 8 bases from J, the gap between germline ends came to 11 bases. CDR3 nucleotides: TGCGCCAGCAGCTTTTCTGGCTTGGAGCCCCAGCATTTT. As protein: CASSFSGLEPQHF.

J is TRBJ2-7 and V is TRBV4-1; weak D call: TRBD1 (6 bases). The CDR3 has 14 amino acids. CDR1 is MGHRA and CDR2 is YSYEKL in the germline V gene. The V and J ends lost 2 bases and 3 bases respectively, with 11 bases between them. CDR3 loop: CASSQTGNLYEQYF. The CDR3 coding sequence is TGCGCCAGCAGCCAAACAGGGAATCTCTACGAGCAGTACTTC.

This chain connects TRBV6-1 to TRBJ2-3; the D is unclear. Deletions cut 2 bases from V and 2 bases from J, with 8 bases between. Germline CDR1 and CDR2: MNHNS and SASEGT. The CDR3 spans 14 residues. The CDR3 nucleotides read TGTGCCAGCAGTGAAAGACAAGCCACAGATACGCAGTATTTT. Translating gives CASSERQATDTQYF.